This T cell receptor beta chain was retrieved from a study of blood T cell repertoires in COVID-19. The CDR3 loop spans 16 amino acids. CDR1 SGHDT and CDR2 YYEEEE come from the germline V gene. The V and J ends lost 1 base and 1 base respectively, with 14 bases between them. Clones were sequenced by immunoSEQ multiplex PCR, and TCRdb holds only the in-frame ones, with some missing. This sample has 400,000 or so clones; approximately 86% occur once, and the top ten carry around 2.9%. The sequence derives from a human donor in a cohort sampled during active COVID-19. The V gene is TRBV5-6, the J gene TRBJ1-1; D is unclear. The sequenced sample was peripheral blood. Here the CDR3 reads CASSLWVPRGNTEAFF. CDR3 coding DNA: TGTGCCAGCAGCTTGTGGGTCCCCCGGGGGAACACTGAAGCTTTCTTT.